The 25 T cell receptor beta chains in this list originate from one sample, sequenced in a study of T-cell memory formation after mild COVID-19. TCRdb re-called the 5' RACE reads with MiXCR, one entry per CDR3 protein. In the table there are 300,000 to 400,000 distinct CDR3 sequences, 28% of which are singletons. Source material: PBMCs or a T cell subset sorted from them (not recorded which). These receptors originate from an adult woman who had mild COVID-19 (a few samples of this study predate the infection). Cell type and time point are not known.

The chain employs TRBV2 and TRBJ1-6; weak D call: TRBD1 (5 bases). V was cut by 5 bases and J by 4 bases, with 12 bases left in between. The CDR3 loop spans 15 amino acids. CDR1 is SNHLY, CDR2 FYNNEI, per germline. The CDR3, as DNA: TGTGCCAGCAGTTTTCCCGGACATTATAATTCACCCCTCCACTTT. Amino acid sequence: CASSFPGHYNSPLHF.

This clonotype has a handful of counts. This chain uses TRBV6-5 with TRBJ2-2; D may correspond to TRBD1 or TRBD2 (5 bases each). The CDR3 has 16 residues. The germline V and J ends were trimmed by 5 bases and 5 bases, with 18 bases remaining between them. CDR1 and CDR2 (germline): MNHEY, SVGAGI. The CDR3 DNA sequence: TGTGCCAGCAGTAACCAGATGGGGGACGGGACCGGGGAGCTGTTTTTT. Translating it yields CASSNQMGDGTGELFF.

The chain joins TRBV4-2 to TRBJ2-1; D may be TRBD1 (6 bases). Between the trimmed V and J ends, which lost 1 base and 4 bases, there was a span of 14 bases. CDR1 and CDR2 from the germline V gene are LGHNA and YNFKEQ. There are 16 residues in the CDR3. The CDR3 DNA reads TGTGCCAGCAGCCAAGGACAGGCCGGATGGTACAATGAGCAGTTCTTC. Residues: CASSQGQAGWYNEQFF.

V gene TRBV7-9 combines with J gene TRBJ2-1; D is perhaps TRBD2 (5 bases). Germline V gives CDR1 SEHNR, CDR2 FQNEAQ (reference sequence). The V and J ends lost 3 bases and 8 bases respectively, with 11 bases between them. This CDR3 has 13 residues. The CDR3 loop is CASSLYSGYEQFF. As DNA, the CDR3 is TGTGCCAGCAGCTTGTACTCGGGGTATGAGCAGTTCTTC.

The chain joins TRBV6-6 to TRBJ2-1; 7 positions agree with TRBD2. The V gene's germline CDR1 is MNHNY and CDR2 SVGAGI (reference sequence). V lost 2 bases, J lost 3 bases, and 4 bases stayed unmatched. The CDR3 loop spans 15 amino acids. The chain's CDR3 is CASSYDRGSYNEQFF. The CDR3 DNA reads TGTGCCAGCAGTTACGACCGCGGGAGCTACAATGAGCAGTTCTTC.

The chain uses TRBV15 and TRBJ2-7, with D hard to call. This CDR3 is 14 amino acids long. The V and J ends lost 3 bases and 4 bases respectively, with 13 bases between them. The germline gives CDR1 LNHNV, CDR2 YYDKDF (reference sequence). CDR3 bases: TGTGCCACCAGCAGGTCTATCGGGCCATACGAGCAGTACTTC. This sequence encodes CATSRSIGPYEQYF. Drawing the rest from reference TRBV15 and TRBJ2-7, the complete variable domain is DAMVIQNPRYQVTQFGKPVTLSCSQTLNHNVMYWYQQKSSQAPKLLFHYYDKDFNNEADTPDNFQSRRPNTSFCFLDIRSPGLGDTAMYLCATSRSIGPYEQYFGPGTRLTVT.

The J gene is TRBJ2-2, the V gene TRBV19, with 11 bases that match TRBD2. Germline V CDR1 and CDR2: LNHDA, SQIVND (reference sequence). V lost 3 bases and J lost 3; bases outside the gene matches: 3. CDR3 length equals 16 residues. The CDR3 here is CASSMTSGVYTGELFF. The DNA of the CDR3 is TGTGCCAGTAGTATGACTAGCGGGGTGTACACCGGGGAGCTGTTTTTT.

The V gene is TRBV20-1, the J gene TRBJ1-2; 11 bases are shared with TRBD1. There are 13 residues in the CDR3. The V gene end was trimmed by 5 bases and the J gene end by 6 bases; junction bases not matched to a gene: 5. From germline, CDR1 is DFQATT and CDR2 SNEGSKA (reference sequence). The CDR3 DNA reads TGCAGTGCTTATCGGACAGGGGGCGATGGCTACACCTTC. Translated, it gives CSAYRTGGDGYTF.

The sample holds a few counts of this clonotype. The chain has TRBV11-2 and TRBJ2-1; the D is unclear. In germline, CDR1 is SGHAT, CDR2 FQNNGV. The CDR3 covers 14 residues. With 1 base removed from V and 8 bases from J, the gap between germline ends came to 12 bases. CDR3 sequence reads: CASSLVWRRDEQFF. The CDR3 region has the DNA TGTGCCAGCAGCTTAGTATGGAGAAGGGATGAGCAGTTCTTC.

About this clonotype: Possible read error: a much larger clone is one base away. The CDR3 sequence: CASSEYALTGEQYF. CDR3 DNA sequence: TGTGCCAGCAGTGAATATGCACTCACGGGCGAGCAGTACTTC. The genes are TRBV25-1 and TRBJ2-7; D unresolved. The CDR3 extends over 14 amino acids. Per the germline V gene, CDR1 is MGHDK and CDR2 is SYGVNS. Trimming cost V 0 bases and J 6 bases, with 12 bases left between them.

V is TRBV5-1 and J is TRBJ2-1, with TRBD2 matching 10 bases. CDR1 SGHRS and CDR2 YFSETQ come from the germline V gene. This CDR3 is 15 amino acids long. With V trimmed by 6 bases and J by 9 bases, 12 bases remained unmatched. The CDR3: CASTGSGLAGVEQFF. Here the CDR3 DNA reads TGCGCCAGCACCGGCTCGGGGCTAGCGGGAGTTGAGCAGTTCTTC. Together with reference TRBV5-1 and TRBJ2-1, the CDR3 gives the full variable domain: KAGVTQTPRYLIKTRGQQVTLSCSPISGHRSVSWYQQTPGQGLQFLFEYFSETQRNKGNFPGRFSGRQFSNSRSEMNVSTLELGDSALYLCASTGSGLAGVEQFFGPGTRLTVL.

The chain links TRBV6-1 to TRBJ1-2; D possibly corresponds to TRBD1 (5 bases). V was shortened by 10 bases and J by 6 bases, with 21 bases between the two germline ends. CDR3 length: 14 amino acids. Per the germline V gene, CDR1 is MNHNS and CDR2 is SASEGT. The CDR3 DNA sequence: TGTGCCATCCTCGGTCGGGACGTAGGCGATGGCTACACCTTC. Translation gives CAILGRDVGDGYTF.

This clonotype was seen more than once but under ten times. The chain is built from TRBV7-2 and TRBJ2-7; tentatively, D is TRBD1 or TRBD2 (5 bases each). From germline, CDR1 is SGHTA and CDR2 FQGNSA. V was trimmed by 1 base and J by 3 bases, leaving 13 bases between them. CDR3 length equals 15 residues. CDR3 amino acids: CASSLGLGVSYEQYF. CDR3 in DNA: TGTGCCAGCAGCTTAGGGTTGGGGGTCAGCTACGAGCAGTACTTC.

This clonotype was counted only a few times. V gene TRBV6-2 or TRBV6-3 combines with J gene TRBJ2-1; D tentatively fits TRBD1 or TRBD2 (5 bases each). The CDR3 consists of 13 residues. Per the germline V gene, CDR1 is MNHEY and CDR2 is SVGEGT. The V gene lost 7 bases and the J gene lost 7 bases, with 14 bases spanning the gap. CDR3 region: CASKGLAKNEQFF. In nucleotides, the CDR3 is TGTGCCAGCAAGGGGCTAGCCAAGAATGAGCAGTTCTTC.

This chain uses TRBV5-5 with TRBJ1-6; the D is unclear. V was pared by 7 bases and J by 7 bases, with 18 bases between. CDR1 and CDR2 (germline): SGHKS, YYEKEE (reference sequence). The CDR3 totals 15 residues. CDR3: CASQGGRVLNSPLHF. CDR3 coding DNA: TGTGCCAGCCAAGGCGGGAGGGTGCTGAATTCACCCCTCCACTTT.

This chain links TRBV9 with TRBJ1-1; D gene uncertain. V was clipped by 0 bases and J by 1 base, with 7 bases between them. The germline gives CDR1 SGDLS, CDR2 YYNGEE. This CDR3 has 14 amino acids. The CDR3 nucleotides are TGTGCCAGCAGCGTAGGACGGCAGAACACTGAAGCTTTCTTT. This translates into CASSVGRQNTEAFF. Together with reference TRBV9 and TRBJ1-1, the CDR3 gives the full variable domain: DSGVTQTPKHLITATGQRVTLRCSPRSGDLSVYWYQQSLDQGLQFLIQYYNGEERAKGNILERFSAQQFPDLHSELNLSSLELGDSALYFCASSVGRQNTEAFFGQGTRLTVV.

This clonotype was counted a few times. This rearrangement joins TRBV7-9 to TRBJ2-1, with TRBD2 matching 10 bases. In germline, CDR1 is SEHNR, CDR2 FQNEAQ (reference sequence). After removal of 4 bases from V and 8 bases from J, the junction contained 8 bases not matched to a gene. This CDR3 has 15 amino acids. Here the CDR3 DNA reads TGTGCCAGCAGCTCCCGCCTAGCGGGAGTGGATGAGCAGTTCTTC. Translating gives CASSSRLAGVDEQFF.

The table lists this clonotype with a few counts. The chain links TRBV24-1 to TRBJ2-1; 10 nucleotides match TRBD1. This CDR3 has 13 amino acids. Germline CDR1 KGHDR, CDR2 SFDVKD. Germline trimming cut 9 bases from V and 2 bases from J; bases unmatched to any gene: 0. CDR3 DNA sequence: TGTGCCACCGGGACAGGGGCCTACAATGAGCAGTTCTTC. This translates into CATGTGAYNEQFF.

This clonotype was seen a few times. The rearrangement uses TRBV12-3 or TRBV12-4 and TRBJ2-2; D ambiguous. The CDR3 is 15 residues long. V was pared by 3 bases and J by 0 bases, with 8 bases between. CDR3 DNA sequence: TGTGCCAGCAGTTTGTTAGGGACGAACACCGGGGAGCTGTTTTTT. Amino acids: CASSLLGTNTGELFF.

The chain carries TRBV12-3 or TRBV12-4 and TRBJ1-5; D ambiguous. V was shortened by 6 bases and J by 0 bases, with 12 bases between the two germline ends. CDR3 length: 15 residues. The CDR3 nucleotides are TGTGCCAGCAGCCTCTCAGTAGGTAGCAATCAGCCCCAGCATTTT. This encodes CASSLSVGSNQPQHF.

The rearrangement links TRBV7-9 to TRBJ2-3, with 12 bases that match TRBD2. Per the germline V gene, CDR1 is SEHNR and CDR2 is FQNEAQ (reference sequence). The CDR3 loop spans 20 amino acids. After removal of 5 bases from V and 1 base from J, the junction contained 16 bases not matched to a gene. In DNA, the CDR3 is TGTGCCAGCAGCGCCCTTCACGGACTAGCGGGGTCGCTCGGCACAGATACGCAGTATTTT. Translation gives CASSALHGLAGSLGTDTQYF.

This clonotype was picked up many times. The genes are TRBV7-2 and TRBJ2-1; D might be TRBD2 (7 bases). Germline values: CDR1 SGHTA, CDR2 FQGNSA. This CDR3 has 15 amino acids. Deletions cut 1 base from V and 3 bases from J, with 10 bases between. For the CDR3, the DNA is TGTGCCAGCAGCTTAGAAGCGGGACACTACAATGAGCAGTTCTTC. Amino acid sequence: CASSLEAGHYNEQFF.

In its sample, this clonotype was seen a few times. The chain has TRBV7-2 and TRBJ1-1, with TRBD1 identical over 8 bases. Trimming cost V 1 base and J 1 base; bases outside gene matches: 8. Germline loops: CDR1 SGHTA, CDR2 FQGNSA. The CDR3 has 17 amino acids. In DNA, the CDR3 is TGTGCCAGCAGCTTAGGTCACCAGGGGGCGCGGAACACTGAAGCTTTCTTT. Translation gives CASSLGHQGARNTEAFF. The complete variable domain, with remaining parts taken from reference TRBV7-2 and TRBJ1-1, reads GAGVSQSPSNKVTEKGKDVELRCDPISGHTALYWYRQSLGQGLEFLIYFQGNSAPDKSGLPSDRFSAERTGGSVSTLTIQRTQQEDSAVYLCASSLGHQGARNTEAFFGQGTRLTVV.

DNA of the CDR3: TGCAGTGCTAGAGATCGGAAGAGGGGGAATGAGCAGTTCTTC. Translation gives CSARDRKRGNEQFF. This sequence joins TRBV20-1 and TRBJ2-1, with D possibly being TRBD1 (6 bases). V was trimmed by 0 bases and J by 7 bases, leaving 13 bases between them. In germline, CDR1 is DFQATT, CDR2 SNEGSKA (reference sequence). This CDR3 has 14 residues.

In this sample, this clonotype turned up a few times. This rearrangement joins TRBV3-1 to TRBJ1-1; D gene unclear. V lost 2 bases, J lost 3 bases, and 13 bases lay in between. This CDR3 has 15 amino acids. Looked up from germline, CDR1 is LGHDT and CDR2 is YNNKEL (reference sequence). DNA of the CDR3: TGTGCCAGCAGCCAATTGGGCAGAAGAGACACTGAAGCTTTCTTT. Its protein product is CASSQLGRRDTEAFF. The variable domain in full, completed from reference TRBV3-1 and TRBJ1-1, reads DTAVSQTPKYLVTQMGNDKSIKCEQNLGHDTMYWYKQDSKKFLKIMFSYNNKELIINETVPNRFSPKSPDKAHLNLHINSLELGDSAVYFCASSQLGRRDTEAFFGQGTRLTVV.